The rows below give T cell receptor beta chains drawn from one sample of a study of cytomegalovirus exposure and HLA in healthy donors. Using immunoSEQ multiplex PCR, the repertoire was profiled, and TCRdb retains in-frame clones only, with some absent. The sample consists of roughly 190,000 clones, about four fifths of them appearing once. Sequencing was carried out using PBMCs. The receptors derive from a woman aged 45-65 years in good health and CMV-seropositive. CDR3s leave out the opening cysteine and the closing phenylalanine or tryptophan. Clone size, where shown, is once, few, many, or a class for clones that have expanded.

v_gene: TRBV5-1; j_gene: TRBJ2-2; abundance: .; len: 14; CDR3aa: ASSLEAGLATGELF
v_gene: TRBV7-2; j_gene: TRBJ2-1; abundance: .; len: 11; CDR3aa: ASSLIVSGEQF
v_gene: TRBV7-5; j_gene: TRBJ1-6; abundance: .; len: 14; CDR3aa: ARSPGDRASRSPLH
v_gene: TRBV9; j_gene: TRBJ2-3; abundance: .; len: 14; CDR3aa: ASSVGGGTGTDTQY
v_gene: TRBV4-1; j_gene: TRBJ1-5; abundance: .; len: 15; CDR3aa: ASSHLAPDRGDQPQH
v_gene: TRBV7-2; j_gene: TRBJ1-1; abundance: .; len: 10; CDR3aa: ASSLAIGEAF
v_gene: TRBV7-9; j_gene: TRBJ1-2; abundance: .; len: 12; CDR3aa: ASSGDRGIDGYT
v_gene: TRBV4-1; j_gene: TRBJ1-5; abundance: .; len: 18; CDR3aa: ASSLSLFRVRQPGYQPQH
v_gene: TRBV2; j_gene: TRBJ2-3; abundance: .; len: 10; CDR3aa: ASRVRGDTQY
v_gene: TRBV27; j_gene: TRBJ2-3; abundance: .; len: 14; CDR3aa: ASSFPAGGPQDTQY
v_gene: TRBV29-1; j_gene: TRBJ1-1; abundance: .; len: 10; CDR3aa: SGADPNTEAF
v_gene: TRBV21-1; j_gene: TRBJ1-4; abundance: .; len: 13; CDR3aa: ASSSYRATNEKLF
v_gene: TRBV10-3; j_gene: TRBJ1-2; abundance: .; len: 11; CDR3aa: AISELSDYGYT
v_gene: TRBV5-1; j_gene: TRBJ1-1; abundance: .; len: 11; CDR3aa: ASSQQTTSEAF
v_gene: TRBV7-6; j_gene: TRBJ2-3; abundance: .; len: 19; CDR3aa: ASSKRGASGVGVEGTDTQY
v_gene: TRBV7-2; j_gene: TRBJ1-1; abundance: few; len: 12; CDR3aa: ASHIGQGNTEAF
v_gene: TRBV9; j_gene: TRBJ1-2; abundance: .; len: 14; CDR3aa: ASSVGLPGQGYGYT